A selection of T cell receptor beta chains follows, all from one sample in a study of T cells in Graves' hyperthyroidism and ophthalmopathy. MiXCR, applied by TCRdb to the multiplex PCR reads, yields one record per CDR3 protein. The sample lists some 650,000 distinct CDR3 sequences, around 15% occurring once. Sequenced sample: blood. These receptors were obtained from a woman in her forties with Graves' ophthalmopathy. The CDR3 runs from the conserved cysteine through the conserved F or W. The D gene is left open where the match is weak. Some rows mark clone size as missing; the rest say once, few, many or name a class of expanded clone.

>18|TRBV7-2|TRBD1|TRBJ2-1|few
CASSRQGAMTGSYNEQFF
TGTGCCAGCAGCAGACAGGGGGCCATGACTGGCTCCTACAATGAGCAGTTCTTC
>15|TRBV20-1|-|TRBJ1-6|many
CSACPIGSDNSPLHF
TGCAGTGCTTGCCCCATTGGGTCCGATAATTCACCCCTCCACTTT
>17|TRBV15|TRBD1|TRBJ2-7|-
CATSRETRTGGYYEQYF
TGTGCCACCAGCAGAGAGACCCGGACAGGGGGCTACTACGAGCAGTACTTC
>17|TRBV6-1|TRBD2|TRBJ2-2|few
CASSEPAGAVNTGELFF
TGTGCCAGCAGTGAACCAGCGGGAGCTGTTAACACCGGGGAGCTGTTTTTT
>17|TRBV10-3|TRBD2|TRBJ2-3|-
CAISVYFGGGKTDTQYF
TGTGCCATCAGTGTGTACTTCGGGGGGGGAAAGACAGATACGCAGTATTTT
>11|TRBV28|-|TRBJ2-7|many
CASRSYYEQYF
TGTGCCAGCAGGTCTTACTACGAGCAGTACTTC
>13|TRBV7-9|-|TRBJ1-1|many
CASSEGGWTEAFF
TGTGCCAGCAGCGAAGGGGGGTGGACTGAAGCTTTCTTT
>16|TRBV19|-|TRBJ1-5|-
CASSTKPGLMNQPQHF
TGTGCCAGTAGTACGAAACCGGGACTGATGAATCAGCCCCAGCATTTT
>14|TRBV5-6|TRBD1|TRBJ2-3|many
CASSRYRGADTQYF
TGTGCCAGCAGCCGCTACAGGGGTGCAGATACGCAGTATTTT
>14|TRBV3-1|-|TRBJ2-1|-
CASSQGLGYNEQFF
TGTGCCAGCAGCCAAGGGCTGGGTTACAATGAGCAGTTCTTC
>15|TRBV6-5|-|TRBJ1-4|-
CASSSGPEIEEKLFF
TGTGCCAGCAGTTCAGGACCCGAGATAGAAGAAAAACTGTTTTTT
>14|TRBV7-9|-|TRBJ2-1|few
CASKTSSAYNEQFF
TGTGCCAGCAAGACTAGTAGCGCCTACAATGAGCAGTTCTTC
>15|TRBV28|TRBD1|TRBJ2-3|many
CASRNTGTGGGTQYF
TGTGCCAGCAGGAATACCGGGACAGGGGGCGGTACGCAGTATTTT
>14|TRBV14|-|TRBJ2-3|many
CASSQDRSTDTQYF
TGTGCCAGCAGCCAAGATCGAAGCACAGATACGCAGTATTTT
>17|TRBV3-1|TRBD2|TRBJ2-3|-
CASSLLPGTSGSDTQYF
TGTGCCAGCAGTCTCCTTCCCGGGACTAGCGGTTCAGATACGCAGTATTTT
>15|TRBV30|-|TRBJ1-3|many
CAWSVGRNSGNTIYF
TGTGCCTGGAGTGTAGGGCGGAACTCTGGAAACACCATATATTTT
>11|TRBV6-1|-|TRBJ2-1|few
CASSVLNEQFF
TGTGCCAGCAGTGTCCTCAATGAGCAGTTCTTC
>15|TRBV5-1|TRBD1|TRBJ1-1|few
CASKGAVTGNTEAFF
TGCGCCAGCAAGGGGGCGGTGACGGGGAACACTGAAGCTTTCTTT
>15|TRBV9|-|TRBJ2-3|-
CASSGQSGPTDTQYF
TGTGCCAGCAGCGGGCAGAGCGGACCCACAGATACGCAGTATTTT
>13|TRBV24-1|-|TRBJ1-5|few
CATSMGGGQPQHF
TGTGCCACCAGTATGGGGGGCGGACAGCCCCAGCATTTT
>15|TRBV11-2|-|TRBJ2-3|-
CASTVMGLSTDTQYF
TGTGCCAGCACCGTCATGGGACTCAGCACAGATACGCAGTATTTT
>15|TRBV4-1|-|TRBJ1-1|many
CASSQEGFRGTEAFF
TGCGCCAGCAGCCAAGAGGGGTTTCGGGGCACTGAAGCTTTCTTT
>14|TRBV2|TRBD2|TRBJ2-1|many
CASSEEAGGWEQFF
TGTGCCAGCAGTGAAGAAGCGGGGGGTTGGGAGCAGTTCTTC
>15|TRBV5-1|-|TRBJ2-1|-
CASSLGSVLGNEQFF
TGCGCCAGCAGCTTGGGTTCCGTTCTTGGAAATGAGCAGTTCTTC
>13|TRBV27|-|TRBJ2-7|many
CASGTSRPYEQYF
TGTGCCAGCGGGACTTCCCGACCTTACGAGCAGTACTTC
>14|TRBV6-2/TRBV6-3|TRBD1|TRBJ2-2|-
CASLDRGPTGELFF
TGTGCCAGCCTAGACAGGGGGCCCACCGGGGAGCTGTTTTTT
>15|TRBV5-1|-|TRBJ2-6|-
CASSHKRAGANVLTF
TGCGCCAGCAGCCATAAGCGGGCTGGGGCCAACGTCCTGACTTTC
>15|TRBV7-8|TRBD1|TRBJ1-2|-
CASSFFRDRSYGYTF
TGTGCCAGCAGCTTCTTTCGGGACAGATCCTATGGCTACACCTTC
>13|TRBV10-3|-|TRBJ2-5|many
CAISGTATETQYF
TGTGCCATCAGTGGGACAGCGACGGAGACCCAGTACTTC
>17|TRBV28|TRBD2|TRBJ2-7|many
CASSSTSSGRATYEQYF
TGTGCCAGCAGTTCGACCTCTAGCGGGAGGGCCACCTACGAGCAGTACTTC
>14|TRBV5-4|TRBD1|TRBJ2-5|-
CASSLGRGTETQYF
TGTGCCAGCAGCTTAGGCAGGGGGACGGAGACCCAGTACTTC
>14|TRBV20-1|-|TRBJ2-1|-
CSARDLTVGNEQFF
TGCAGTGCTAGAGATCTAACAGTCGGGAATGAGCAGTTCTTC
>15|TRBV7-9|-|TRBJ1-5|-
CASSDGQTQNQPQHF
TGTGCCAGCAGCGATGGACAGACCCAGAATCAGCCCCAGCATTTT
>20|TRBV2|TRBD2|TRBJ2-4|few
CASRKSLAGGNCESKNIQYF
TGTGCCAGTAGAAAGAGTCTAGCGGGGGGCAATTGTGAATCCAAAAACATTCAGTACTTC
>15|TRBV27|TRBD2|TRBJ2-3|few
CASSSRGTMADTQYF
TGTGCCAGCAGTTCACGCGGGACTATGGCAGATACGCAGTATTTT
>13|TRBV3-1|-|TRBJ1-5|many
CASSQAVNQPQHF
TGTGCCAGCAGCCAAGCAGTGAATCAGCCCCAGCATTTT
>16|TRBV9|-|TRBJ2-1|few
CASSVDPAGLGHEQFF
TGTGCCAGCAGCGTAGACCCAGCCGGGTTGGGTCATGAGCAGTTCTTC
>14|TRBV14|-|TRBJ2-3|many
CASSQGTLRGTQYF
TGTGCCAGCAGCCAGGGGACGCTTCGGGGGACGCAGTATTTT
>13|TRBV10-3|-|TRBJ2-5|-
CAISDTGEETQYF
TGTGCCATCAGTGATACAGGAGAAGAGACCCAGTACTTC
>19|TRBV6-1|TRBD1|TRBJ2-3|few
CASSFPGQGGGPGTDTQYF
TGTGCCAGCAGTTTCCCGGGACAGGGAGGGGGCCCAGGCACAGATACGCAGTATTTT
>16|TRBV4-1|-|TRBJ1-4|many
CASSQDYTDGNEKLFF
TGCGCCAGCAGCCAAGACTACACCGACGGTAATGAAAAACTGTTTTTT
>16|TRBV12-3/TRBV12-4|TRBD1|TRBJ1-2|-
CASSPARPDRNYGYTF
TGTGCCAGCAGCCCTGCCCGTCCGGACAGGAACTATGGCTACACCTTC
>14|TRBV11-2|TRBD1|TRBJ1-5|many
CASSLGRGHQPQHF
TGTGCCAGCAGCTTAGGCAGGGGGCATCAGCCCCAGCATTTT
>14|TRBV20-1|TRBD2|TRBJ2-5|few
CSIPPASGQETQYF
TGCAGTATTCCTCCGGCTAGCGGCCAAGAGACCCAGTACTTC
>15|TRBV5-1|-|TRBJ2-1|-
CASSLTGLSYNEQFF
TGCGCCAGCAGCTTAACAGGGCTTTCCTACAATGAGCAGTTCTTC
>14|TRBV18|-|TRBJ2-7|many
CASSPRQGSDEQYF
TGTGCCAGCTCACCAAGGCAGGGGTCAGACGAGCAGTACTTC
>15|TRBV19|TRBD2|TRBJ2-5|few
CASSISGGNQETQYF
TGTGCCAGTAGTATAAGCGGGGGGAACCAAGAGACCCAGTACTTC
>15|TRBV7-9|TRBD1|TRBJ1-4|-
CASSLGDRMVEKLFF
TGTGCCAGCAGCCTAGGGGACAGGATGGTTGAAAAACTGTTTTTT
>14|TRBV3-1|-|TRBJ2-7|many
CASSQGMQTYEQYF
TGTGCCAGCAGCCAGGGGATGCAGACCTACGAGCAGTACTTC
>16|TRBV18|TRBD2|TRBJ2-1|many
CASSPPVAGGQSEQFF
TGTGCCAGCTCACCACCGGTAGCGGGAGGGCAAAGTGAGCAGTTCTTC
>14|TRBV2|TRBD1|TRBJ1-1|many
CASSTGAGDTEAFF
TGTGCCAGCAGTACAGGGGCTGGAGACACTGAAGCTTTCTTT
>14|TRBV12-3/TRBV12-4|-|TRBJ2-2|-
CVSSHTPSTGELFF
TGTGTCAGCAGTCACACCCCCAGCACCGGGGAGCTGTTTTTT